What follows is one T cell receptor beta chain and its context. Its antigen is undetermined. Germline and genes here are mouse. Read sequence stops 4 residues before the CDR3 end, and the germline J gene provides the missing end. These data belong to a study of CD8+ T cells in alopecia areata. Whole-study context: Donors of skin were C3H/HeJ mice aged about 6-12 months with spontaneous alopecia, and recipients were roughly 7-10-week-old female C3H/HeJ mice.

It was cDNA, reverse transcribed from extracted RNA, that served as the sequencing template. The assay was immunoSEQ multiplex PCR, and TCRdb's table has in-frame clones only and misses some. This sample comprises approximately 300,000 clones, none seen once only. Study results and caveats: Researchers reported that TCR sharing among patients proved less clear than in mice, possibly HLA-linked. Alphabeta T cells residing in normal skin are also sequenced in scalp samples.

Pooled cutaneous lymph node cells were sorted using CD4, CD8alpha, NKG2D, NKG2ACE and other markers. This CDR3 is built from 17 residues. Trimming took 5 bases from V and 0 from J; bases not matched to a gene: 4. The germline V gene has CDR1 NSQYPW and CDR2 LRSPGD (reference sequence). The source of this sequence is a C3H/HeJ mouse with alopecia areata. The strain's MHC: H2-k. The chain has TRBV1 and TRBJ2-2; 12 nucleotides line up with TRBD2. Input material: CD4+ T cells sorted from a lymph node. Partial CDR3 DNA: TGCACCTGCAGTACTGGACTGGGGGGGACAAACACCGGG. Protein sequence: CTCSTGLGGTNTG. The whole CDR3 protein is CTCSTGLGGTNTGQLYF. The entire variable domain, with the rest obtained from reference TRBV1 and TRBJ2-2, is as follows: VTLLEQNPRWRLVPRGQAVNLRCILKNSQYPWMSWYQQDLQKQLQWLFTLRSPGDKEVKSLPGADYLATRVTDTELRLQVANMSQGRTLYCTCSTGLGGTNTGQLYFGEGSKLTVL.